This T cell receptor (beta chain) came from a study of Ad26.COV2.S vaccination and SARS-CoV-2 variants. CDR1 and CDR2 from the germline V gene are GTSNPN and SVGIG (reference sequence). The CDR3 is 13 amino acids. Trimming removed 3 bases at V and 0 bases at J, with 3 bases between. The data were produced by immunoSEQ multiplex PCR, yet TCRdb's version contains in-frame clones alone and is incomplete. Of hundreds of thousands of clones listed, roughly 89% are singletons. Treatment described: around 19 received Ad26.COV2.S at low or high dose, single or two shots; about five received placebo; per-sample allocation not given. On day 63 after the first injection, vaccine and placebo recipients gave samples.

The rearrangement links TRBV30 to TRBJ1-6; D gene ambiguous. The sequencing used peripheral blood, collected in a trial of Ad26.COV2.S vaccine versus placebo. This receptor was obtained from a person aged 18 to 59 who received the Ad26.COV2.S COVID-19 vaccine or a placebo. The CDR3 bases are TGTGCCTGGAGGAGCTCCTATAATTCACCCCTCCACTTT. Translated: CAWRSSYNSPLHF.